Listed below are T cell receptor beta chains from one sample, sequenced in a study of OX40 agonist ivuxolimab in advanced cancers. Some clones are missing from TCRdb's copy, which holds only in-frame ones; the method was immunoSEQ multiplex PCR. The table records tens of thousands of clones, 89% of them present only once. Material: CD4+ or CD8+ T cells sorted from blood, obtained in a trial of the OX40 agonist ivuxolimab. The receptors come from an adult with an advanced solid tumor such as melanoma, head and neck, liver or kidney cancer. The CDR3 runs from the conserved cysteine through the conserved F or W. The order of the fields is J gene, D gene, V gene, clone size, CDR3 DNA, CDR3 protein. A D gene is named only where the DNA matches it firmly. Size tells how often a clone was seen (once, few, many) or the class of an expanded clone, and some rows leave it out.

>TRBJ1-1|.|TRBV4-1|.
TGCGCCAGCAGCCATCCGAATACGGGGGGGCGAGAAGCTTTCTTT
CASSHPNTGGREAFF
>TRBJ2-2|.|TRBV27|.
TGTGCCATCAGGGTAGCGAACACCGGGGAGCTGTTTTTT
CAIRVANTGELFF
>TRBJ2-7|.|TRBV15|.
TGTGCCACCAGGGTCAGGGGCATGGTCGAGCAGTACTTC
CATRVRGMVEQYF
>TRBJ1-1|TRBD1|TRBV11-2|.
TGTGCCAGCAGCTACGAGGGACAGGGATCTGCTGAAGCTTTCTTT
CASSYEGQGSAEAFF
>TRBJ2-1|TRBD2|TRBV2|.
TGTGCCAGCAAATCTAGCGGGTTTACAAACTACAATGAGCAGTTCTTC
CASKSSGFTNYNEQFF
>TRBJ2-7|.|TRBV19|.
TGTGCCAGTAAGGCGGGCTACGAGCAGTACTTC
CASKAGYEQYF
>TRBJ2-1|.|TRBV5-6|.
TGTGCCAGCAGCCACGGGACTTTGTACAATGAGCAGTTCTTC
CASSHGTLYNEQFF
>TRBJ2-1|.|TRBV30|.
TGTGCCTGGACCAACCCCCCAGAGGATGAGCAGTTCTTC
CAWTNPPEDEQFF
>TRBJ2-5|.|TRBV6-1|.
TGTGCCAGCTGGTTTGGGGAGACCCAGTACTTC
CASWFGETQYF
>TRBJ1-6|.|TRBV25-1|.
TGTGCCAGCAGTGCGGGGGCCTATAATTCACCCCTCCACTTT
CASSAGAYNSPLHF
>TRBJ1-2|.|TRBV9|.
TGTGCCAGCAGCGGAAACAGGGATAGAGGCTACACCTTC
CASSGNRDRGYTF
>TRBJ1-1|.|TRBV7-9|.
TGTGCCAGCAGTAGGACAGACCCCACCGATACCGCTGAAGCTTTCTTT
CASSRTDPTDTAEAFF
>TRBJ1-1|.|TRBV4-1|.
TGCGCCAGCAGCCTCACGAGGGCGGGGACTGAAGCTTTCTTT
CASSLTRAGTEAFF
>TRBJ2-5|.|TRBV15|once
TGTGCCACCAGCAGAGACAGGGCCGAGACCCAGTACTTC
CATSRDRAETQYF
>TRBJ2-7|TRBD1|TRBV27|.
TGTGCCAGCAACGCCCGGGACAGAACCTACGAGCAGTACTTC
CASNARDRTYEQYF
>TRBJ2-3|.|TRBV5-6|.
TGTGCCAGCAGCTTGGGACAGTCTTATAGCACAGATACGCAGTATTTT
CASSLGQSYSTDTQYF
>TRBJ2-1|.|TRBV5-5|.
TGTGCCAGCAGCTTTTCACAGAGCTCCTACAATGAGCAGTTCTTC
CASSFSQSSYNEQFF
>TRBJ2-7|TRBD2|TRBV5-6|.
TGTGCCAGCAGCTTTTCCACTAGCGGGTACTACGAGCAGTACTTC
CASSFSTSGYYEQYF
>TRBJ2-2|TRBD1|TRBV7-9|.
TGTGCCAGCAGCCCTACAGGGGGCAAGAACACCGGGGAGCTGTTTTTT
CASSPTGGKNTGELFF
>TRBJ1-2|TRBD1|TRBV27|.
TGTGCCAGCAGTTTGGGGACAGGGGGGGCCTATGGCTACACCTTC
CASSLGTGGAYGYTF
>TRBJ1-1|TRBD1|TRBV10-3|once
TGTGCCACCGCACCGGGACAGGCGTCAAACACTGAAGCTTTCTTT
CATAPGQASNTEAFF
>TRBJ1-1|TRBD1|TRBV5-1|.
TGCGCCAGCAGCACCGGGACAGGGGAAGCTTTCTTT
CASSTGTGEAFF
>TRBJ1-6|TRBD1|TRBV4-1|.
TGCGCCAGCAGACAGGGGATCCTTAATTCACCCCTCCACTTT
CASRQGILNSPLHF
>TRBJ2-2|.|TRBV29-1|.
TGCAGCGTTGAAGATCCTCGACAGGCCAACACCGGGGAGCTGTTTTTT
CSVEDPRQANTGELFF
>TRBJ1-1|.|TRBV9|.
TGTGCCAGCAGCGTAGATTTCGGGGACACTGAAGCTTTCTTT
CASSVDFGDTEAFF
>TRBJ2-1|.|TRBV29-1|.
TGCAGCGTTGCAGTGCAGAGCTCCTACAATGAGCAGTTCTTC
CSVAVQSSYNEQFF
>TRBJ2-2|.|TRBV10-1|.
TGCGCCAGCAGTGATCGTAAGGGTGGCGGGGAGCTGTTTTTT
CASSDRKGGGELFF
>TRBJ2-2|.|TRBV19|.
TGTGCCAGTACCCCGGGGTGGGGGTCCGGGGAGCTGTTTTTT
CASTPGWGSGELFF
>TRBJ2-5|.|TRBV11-2|.
TGTGCCAGCAGCTTAACTCATCATGGAGGCCTGGAGACCCAGTACTTC
CASSLTHHGGLETQYF
>TRBJ1-2|.|TRBV7-2|.
TGTGCCAGCAGCCCCACCTTTTATGGCTACACCTTC
CASSPTFYGYTF
>TRBJ1-3|.|TRBV5-8|.
TGTGCCAGCAGCTTGGACACTGGAAACACCATATATTTT
CASSLDTGNTIYF
>TRBJ2-1|.|TRBV30|.
TGTGCCTGGAGTGTGACACACAATGAGCAGTTCTTC
CAWSVTHNEQFF
>TRBJ2-2|TRBD2|TRBV9|.
TGTGCCAGCAGCGGGGGACTAGCGGGAACCGGGGAGCTGTTTTTT
CASSGGLAGTGELFF
>TRBJ2-7|.|TRBV30|.
TGTGCCTGGAGTCCCTCCTACGAGCAGTACTTC
CAWSPSYEQYF
>TRBJ2-1|TRBD1|TRBV30|.
TGTGCCTGGGACTCGACAGGGGGATCGAATGAGCAGTTCTTC
CAWDSTGGSNEQFF
>TRBJ1-1|TRBD1|TRBV10-3|.
TGTGCCACCTCGGTAATACAGGGGGCGGGGTCCATGAACACTGAAGCTTTCTTT
CATSVIQGAGSMNTEAFF
>TRBJ2-7|.|TRBV20-1|.
TGCAGTGCTAGGGTGATCTACGAGCAGTACTTC
CSARVIYEQYF
>TRBJ1-2|.|TRBV2|.
TGTGCCAGCAGACCTTCGACGTATCCTGTGGATGGCTACACCTTC
CASRPSTYPVDGYTF
>TRBJ2-5|TRBD2|TRBV5-4|.
TGTGCCAGCAGTGAGACTAGCGGGGGGTCTGAGACCCAGTACTTC
CASSETSGGSETQYF
>TRBJ1-6|.|TRBV9|.
TGTGCCAGCAGCGTAGAAGGGGGGATCTCTTTGAATTCACCCCTCCACTTT
CASSVEGGISLNSPLHF
>TRBJ2-1|.|TRBV5-1|.
TGCGCCAGCAGCTTGGGCGGGGACCCTGAGCAGTTCTTC
CASSLGGDPEQFF
>TRBJ2-7|TRBD1|TRBV6-5|once
TGTGCCAGCAGTTACCTGACAGGGGTCGACTACGAGCAGTACTTC
CASSYLTGVDYEQYF
>TRBJ1-5|.|TRBV19|few
TGTGCCAGTAGTACAGTAGGGATCGGACAGCCCCAGCATTTT
CASSTVGIGQPQHF
>TRBJ2-7|.|TRBV6-5|once
TGTGCCAGCAGTTACAGGGGAATGAGCGCTATCTACGAGCAGTACTTC
CASSYRGMSAIYEQYF
>TRBJ2-1|.|TRBV6-5|.
TGTGCCAGCAGTTGGAACAGGGACAATGAGCAGTTCTTC
CASSWNRDNEQFF
>TRBJ1-6|.|TRBV7-6|.
TGTGCCAGCAGCTCGACGGGGCAGGACAATTCACCCCTCCACTTT
CASSSTGQDNSPLHF
>TRBJ2-1|.|TRBV28|.
TGTGCCAGCAGTTTGGGGTACAATGAGCAGTTCTTC
CASSLGYNEQFF
>TRBJ1-1|.|TRBV5-1|.
TGCGCCAGCACCCTGGCCAAACCAAACACTGAAGCTTTCTTT
CASTLAKPNTEAFF
>TRBJ2-5|.|TRBV21-1|once
TGTGCCAGCAGCCCTAAGGGAACGACAGCGCCCCAAGAGACCCAGTACTTC
CASSPKGTTAPQETQYF
>TRBJ2-3|.|TRBV7-9|.
TGTGCCAGCAGCTCCCCCGGGGCGGCTCCCACAGATACGCAGTATTTT
CASSSPGAAPTDTQYF
>TRBJ2-7|TRBD1|TRBV11-1|.
TGTGCCAGCAGCTCTAGAGGGGGACAGGGTTTCTACGAGCAGTACTTC
CASSSRGGQGFYEQYF
>TRBJ2-7|.|TRBV9|few
TGTGCCAGCAGCGTTGGCACCTCCTACGAGCAGTACTTC
CASSVGTSYEQYF
>TRBJ2-2|.|TRBV28|.
TGTGCCAGCAGGTGGGAAAACCCCGGGGAGCTGTTTTTT
CASRWENPGELFF
>TRBJ1-2|.|TRBV5-1|.
TGCGCCAGCAGCCCAACAGGGATTGACTATGGCTACACCTTC
CASSPTGIDYGYTF
>TRBJ2-5|TRBD2|TRBV7-7|.
TGTGCCAGCAGCTTAGAGGGGGGACTAGCGGGAGTAGAGACCCAGTACTTC
CASSLEGGLAGVETQYF
>TRBJ2-1|.|TRBV10-2|.
TGCGCCAGCAGTGAATACAACCACAATGAGCAGTTCTTC
CASSEYNHNEQFF